This TCR beta chain was profiled in a study of T cell changes during pregnancy in multiple sclerosis. The CDR3 totals 12 residues. Germline values: CDR1 GTSNPN, CDR2 SVGIG (reference sequence). Losses at the gene ends were 4 bases for V and 5 bases for J; bases not matched to a gene: 4. Method: immunoSEQ multiplex PCR; TCRdb's copy keeps in-frame clones and lacks some. The data contain about 73,000 clones, 85% to 95% of them singletons. The chain links TRBV30 to TRBJ2-5; 7 bases align to TRBD2. This TCR derives from a female donor in good health, enrolled as a control in a pregnancy study. The material sequenced was peripheral blood, taken in the third trimester of pregnancy. CDR3 residues: CAWMGLSETQYF. CDR3 sequence (DNA): TGTGCCTGGATGGGACTAAGCGAGACCCAGTACTTC.